This T cell receptor (beta chain) was obtained from a study of T cells in localized non-small cell lung cancer. Study-level findings and limits: Adjacent uninvolved lung tissue had the highest T cell clonality, exceeding tumor. Analysis by sequencing included only one tumor region, so heterogeneity remains possible. The study linked higher blood T cell density to longer overall survival. Within adjacent lung there appeared a median approximately 57 of the top 100 tumor clones.

Regarding this clone: Its antigen remains unknown.

The trim removed 0 bases at V and 7 bases at J, leaving 10 bases unmatched. Germline V gives CDR1 MGHRA, CDR2 YSYEKL. The CDR3 has 16 amino acids. The method was immunoSEQ multiplex PCR; TCRdb's version includes in-frame clones alone and lacks a portion of them. The table has 75,000 to 95,000 clones, roughly 87% seen once. This sample comprised peripheral blood, obtained before any cancer treatment. This sequence joins TRBV4-1 and TRBJ1-2, with 8 positions matching TRBD1. This receptor was taken from a man aged 40-75 years with stage I squamous cell lung carcinoma. CDR3 residues: CASSQEFADRAGGYTF. The CDR3 nucleotides read TGCGCCAGCAGCCAAGAGTTCGCGGACAGGGCTGGTGGCTACACCTTC.